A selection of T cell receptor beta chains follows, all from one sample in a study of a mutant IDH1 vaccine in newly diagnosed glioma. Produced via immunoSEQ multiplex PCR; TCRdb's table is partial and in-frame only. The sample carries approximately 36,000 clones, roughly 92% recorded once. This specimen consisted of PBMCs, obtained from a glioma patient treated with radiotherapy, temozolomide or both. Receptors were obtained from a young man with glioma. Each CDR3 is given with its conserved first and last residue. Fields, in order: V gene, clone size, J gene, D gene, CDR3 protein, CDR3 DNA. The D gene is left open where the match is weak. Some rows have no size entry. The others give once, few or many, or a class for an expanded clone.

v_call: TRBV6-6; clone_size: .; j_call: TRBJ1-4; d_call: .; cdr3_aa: CASSSGVTNEKLFF; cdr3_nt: TGTGCCAGCAGTTCCGGGGTAACTAATGAAAAACTGTTTTTT
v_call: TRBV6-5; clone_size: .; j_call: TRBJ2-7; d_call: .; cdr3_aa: CASSQGIEYEQYF; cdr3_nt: TGTGCCAGCAGCCAGGGGATAGAGTACGAGCAGTACTTC
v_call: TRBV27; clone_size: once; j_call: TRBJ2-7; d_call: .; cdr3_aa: CASSSLSGSYEQYF; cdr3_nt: TGTGCCAGCAGTTCCCTGAGCGGGTCCTACGAGCAGTACTTC
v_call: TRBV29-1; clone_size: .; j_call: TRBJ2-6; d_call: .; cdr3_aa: CSVGIGSGANVLTF; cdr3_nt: TGCAGCGTGGGAATAGGGTCTGGGGCCAACGTCCTGACTTTC
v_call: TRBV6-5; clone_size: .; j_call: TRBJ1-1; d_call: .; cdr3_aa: CASSYSGGAEAFF; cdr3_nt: TGTGCCAGCAGTTACTCGGGAGGGGCTGAAGCTTTCTTT
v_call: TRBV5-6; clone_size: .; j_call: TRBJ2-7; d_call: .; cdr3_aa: CASSAGEVQYF; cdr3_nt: TGTGCCAGCAGCGCCGGTGAGGTGCAGTACTTC
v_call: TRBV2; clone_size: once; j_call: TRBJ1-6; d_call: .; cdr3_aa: CASVRLLPSSYNSPLHF; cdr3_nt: TGTGCCAGCGTACGGCTCCTGCCTAGCTCCTATAATTCACCCCTCCACTTT
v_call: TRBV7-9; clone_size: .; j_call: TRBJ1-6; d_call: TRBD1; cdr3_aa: CASSEQQTGSWNSPLHF; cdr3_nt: TGTGCCAGCAGCGAGCAGCAGACAGGGTCTTGGAATTCACCCCTCCACTTT
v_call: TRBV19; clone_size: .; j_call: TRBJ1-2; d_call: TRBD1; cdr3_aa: CASSSRGRMEGYTF; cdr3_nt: TGTGCCAGTAGTAGCAGGGGGCGGATGGAAGGCTACACCTTC
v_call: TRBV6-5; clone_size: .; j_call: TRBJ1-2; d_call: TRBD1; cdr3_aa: CASSGDSYGYTF; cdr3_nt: TGTGCCAGCAGCGGGGACAGCTATGGCTACACCTTC
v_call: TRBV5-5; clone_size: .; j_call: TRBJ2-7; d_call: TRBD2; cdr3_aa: CASSLTSGGEQYF; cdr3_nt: TGTGCCAGCAGCTTGACTAGCGGAGGGGAGCAGTACTTC
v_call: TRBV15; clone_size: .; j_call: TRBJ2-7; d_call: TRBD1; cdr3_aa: CATSRDPTGQGPEQYF; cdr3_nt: TGTGCCACCAGCAGAGACCCTACGGGACAGGGCCCCGAGCAGTACTTC
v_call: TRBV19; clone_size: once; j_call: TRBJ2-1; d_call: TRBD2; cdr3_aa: CASRLAGGYNEQFF; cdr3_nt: TGTGCCAGTCGCCTTGCGGGAGGGTACAATGAGCAGTTCTTC
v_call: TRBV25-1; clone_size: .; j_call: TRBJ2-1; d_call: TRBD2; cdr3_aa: CASSVAGGSRSYNEQFF; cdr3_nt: TGTGCCAGCAGTGTTGCTGGCGGGAGTAGGTCCTACAATGAGCAGTTCTTC
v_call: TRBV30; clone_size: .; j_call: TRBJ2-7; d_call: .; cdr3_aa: CAWSLREFTEQYF; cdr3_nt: TGTGCCTGGAGTCTAAGGGAGTTTACGGAGCAGTACTTC
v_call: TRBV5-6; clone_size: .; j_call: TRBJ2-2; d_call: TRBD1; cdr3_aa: CASSFARTGGTGELFF; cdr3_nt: TGTGCCAGCAGCTTCGCCCGGACAGGGGGCACCGGGGAGCTGTTTTTT
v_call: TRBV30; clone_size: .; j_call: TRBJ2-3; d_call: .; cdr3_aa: CAWSLPSLDTQYF; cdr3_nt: TGTGCCTGGAGTCTACCCAGCTTAGATACGCAGTATTTT
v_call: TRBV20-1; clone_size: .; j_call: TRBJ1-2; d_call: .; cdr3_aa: CSAQELYGYTF; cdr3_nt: TGCAGTGCTCAGGAGCTCTATGGCTACACCTTC
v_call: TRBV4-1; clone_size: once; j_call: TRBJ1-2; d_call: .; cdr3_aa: CASSQEGGHYYGYTF; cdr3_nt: TGCGCCAGCAGCCAAGAAGGGGGGCACTACTATGGCTACACCTTC
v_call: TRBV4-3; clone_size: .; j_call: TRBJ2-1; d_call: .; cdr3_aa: CASSQDMDPYEQFF; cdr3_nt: TGCGCCAGCAGCCAAGATATGGACCCCTATGAGCAGTTCTTC
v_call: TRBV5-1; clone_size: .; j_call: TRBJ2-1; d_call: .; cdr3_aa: CASSLEVPGSNEQFF; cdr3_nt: TGCGCCAGCAGCTTGGAAGTCCCGGGATCAAATGAGCAGTTCTTC
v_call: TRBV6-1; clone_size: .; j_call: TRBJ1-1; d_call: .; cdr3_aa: CASSERLNTEAFF; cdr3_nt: TGTGCCAGCAGTGAACGGTTGAACACTGAAGCTTTCTTT
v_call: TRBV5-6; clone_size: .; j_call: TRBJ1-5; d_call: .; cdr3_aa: CASSNGGFNQPQHF; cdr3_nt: TGTGCCAGCAGCAACGGAGGGTTCAATCAGCCCCAGCATTTT
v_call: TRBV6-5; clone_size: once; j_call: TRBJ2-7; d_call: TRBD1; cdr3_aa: CASSYRTGGLSEQYF; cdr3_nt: TGTGCCAGCAGTTACAGGACAGGGGGCTTGAGCGAGCAGTACTTC
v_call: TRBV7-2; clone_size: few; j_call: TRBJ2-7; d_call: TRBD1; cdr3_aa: CASSPGTGVPYEQYF; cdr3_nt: TGTGCCAGCAGCCCCGGGACAGGGGTCCCCTACGAGCAGTACTTC
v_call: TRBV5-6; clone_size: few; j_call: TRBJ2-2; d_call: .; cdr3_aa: CASSLGRGMNNGELFF; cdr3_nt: TGTGCCAGCAGCTTGGGAAGGGGGATGAATAACGGGGAGCTGTTTTTT
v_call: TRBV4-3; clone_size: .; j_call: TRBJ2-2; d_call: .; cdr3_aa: CASSQGGKRELFF; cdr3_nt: TGCGCCAGCAGCCAAGGAGGCAAACGGGAGCTGTTTTTT
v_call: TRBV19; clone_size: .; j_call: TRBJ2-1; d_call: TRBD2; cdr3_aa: CASSIGLAGYNEQFF; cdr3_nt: TGTGCCAGTAGTATAGGACTAGCGGGCTACAATGAGCAGTTCTTC
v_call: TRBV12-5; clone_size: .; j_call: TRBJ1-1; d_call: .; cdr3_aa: CASGLEGGEGITEAFF; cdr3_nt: TGTGCTAGTGGTTTGGAGGGTGGCGAGGGGATCACTGAAGCTTTCTTT
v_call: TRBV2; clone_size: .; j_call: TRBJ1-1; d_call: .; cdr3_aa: CASSVGEANTEAFF; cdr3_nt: TGTGCCAGCAGTGTAGGGGAGGCCAACACTGAAGCTTTCTTT
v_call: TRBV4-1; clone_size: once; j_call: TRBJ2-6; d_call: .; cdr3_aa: CASSQDEQLSGANVLTF; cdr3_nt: TGCGCCAGCAGCCAAGATGAACAGCTCTCTGGGGCCAACGTCCTGACTTTC
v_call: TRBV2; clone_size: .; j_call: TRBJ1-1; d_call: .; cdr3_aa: CASTSPLNTEAFF; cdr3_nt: TGTGCCAGCACCTCCCCCCTGAACACTGAAGCTTTCTTT
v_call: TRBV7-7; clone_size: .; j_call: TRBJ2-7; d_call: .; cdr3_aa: CASSSGTNGEQYF; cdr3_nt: TGTGCTAGCAGCTCCGGGACAAATGGCGAGCAGTACTTC
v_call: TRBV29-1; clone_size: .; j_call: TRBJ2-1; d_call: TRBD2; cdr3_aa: CSVEEASGYNEQFF; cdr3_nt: TGCAGCGTTGAAGAGGCTAGCGGTTACAATGAGCAGTTCTTC
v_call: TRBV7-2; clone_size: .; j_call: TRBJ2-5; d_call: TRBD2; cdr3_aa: CASSLARAGVGETQYF; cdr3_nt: TGTGCCAGCAGCTTAGCGCGAGCGGGAGTCGGCGAGACCCAGTACTTC
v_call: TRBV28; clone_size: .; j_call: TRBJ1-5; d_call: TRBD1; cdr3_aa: CASTGQGGTQPQHF; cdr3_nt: TGTGCCAGCACCGGACAGGGGGGTACTCAGCCCCAGCATTTT
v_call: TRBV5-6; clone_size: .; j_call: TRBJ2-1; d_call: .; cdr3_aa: CASSLASHYNEQFF; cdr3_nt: TGTGCCAGCAGCTTGGCCTCACATTACAATGAGCAGTTCTTC
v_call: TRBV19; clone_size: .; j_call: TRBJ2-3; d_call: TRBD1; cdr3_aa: CASSRARGLDTQYF; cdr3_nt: TGTGCCAGTAGTCGGGCCAGGGGGTTAGATACGCAGTATTTT
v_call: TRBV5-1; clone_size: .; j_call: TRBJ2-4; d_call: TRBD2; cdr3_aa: CASSLIAGERDIQYF; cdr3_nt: TGCGCCAGCAGCCTCATAGCGGGAGAGAGGGACATTCAGTACTTC
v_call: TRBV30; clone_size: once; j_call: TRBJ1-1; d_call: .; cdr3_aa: CAWSVGQGAAFF; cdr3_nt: TGTGCCTGGAGTGTAGGGCAGGGCGCAGCTTTCTTT
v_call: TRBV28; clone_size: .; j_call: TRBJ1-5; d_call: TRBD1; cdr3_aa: CASSPSGQGNQPQHF; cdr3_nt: TGTGCCAGCAGTCCATCGGGACAGGGCAATCAGCCCCAGCATTTT
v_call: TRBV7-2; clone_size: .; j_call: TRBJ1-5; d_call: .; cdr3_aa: CASSLEAVRTDQPQHF; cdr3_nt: TGTGCCAGCAGCTTAGAGGCGGTGAGAACAGATCAGCCCCAGCATTTT
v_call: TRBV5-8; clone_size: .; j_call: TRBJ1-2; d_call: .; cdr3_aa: CASSPWGERGYTF; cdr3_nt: TGTGCCAGCAGCCCCTGGGGTGAAAGGGGCTACACCTTC
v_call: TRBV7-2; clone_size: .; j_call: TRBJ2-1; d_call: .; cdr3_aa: CASSLGADLYNEQFF; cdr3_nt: TGTGCCAGCAGCTTAGGAGCGGATCTCTACAATGAGCAGTTCTTC
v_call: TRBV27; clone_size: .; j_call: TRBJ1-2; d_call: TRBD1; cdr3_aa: CASSIDRGLRGYTF; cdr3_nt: TGTGCCAGCAGTATTGACAGGGGGCTGCGGGGCTACACCTTC
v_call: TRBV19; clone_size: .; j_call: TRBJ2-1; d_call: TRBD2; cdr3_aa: CASSIGLAGAEQFF; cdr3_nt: TGTGCCAGTAGTATAGGACTAGCGGGCGCAGAGCAGTTCTTC
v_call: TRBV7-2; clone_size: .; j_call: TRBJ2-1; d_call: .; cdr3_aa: CASLGGGGLFVNEQFF; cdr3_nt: TGTGCCAGCCTTGGGGGCGGGGGCCTTTTCGTCAATGAGCAGTTCTTC
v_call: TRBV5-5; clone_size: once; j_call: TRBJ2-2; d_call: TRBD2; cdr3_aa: CASSLAGGGGNTGELFF; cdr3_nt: TGTGCCAGCAGCTTGGCGGGAGGCGGGGGGAACACCGGGGAGCTGTTTTTT
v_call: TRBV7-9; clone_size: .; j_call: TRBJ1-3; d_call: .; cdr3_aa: CASSLTRGGGLISGNTIYF; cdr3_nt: TGTGCCAGCAGCCTTACCCGCGGGGGAGGGCTCATCTCTGGAAACACCATATATTTT
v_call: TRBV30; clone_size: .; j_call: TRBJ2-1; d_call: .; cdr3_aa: CAWSVSYYNEQFF; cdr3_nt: TGTGCCTGGAGTGTAAGTTACTACAATGAGCAGTTCTTC
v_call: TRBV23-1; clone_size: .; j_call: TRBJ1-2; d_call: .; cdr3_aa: CASSQQQDSCVYNYGYTF; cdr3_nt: TGCGCCAGCAGTCAACAACAGGACAGCTGCGTTTATAACTATGGCTACACCTTC
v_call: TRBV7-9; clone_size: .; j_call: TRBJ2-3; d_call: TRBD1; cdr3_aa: CASSLGQNGEVNTDTQYF; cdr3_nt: TGTGCCAGCAGCTTGGGACAGAACGGGGAAGTTAACACAGATACGCAGTATTTT
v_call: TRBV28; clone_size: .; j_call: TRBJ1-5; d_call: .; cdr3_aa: CASRSKFNQPQHF; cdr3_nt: TGTGCCAGCAGATCTAAATTTAATCAGCCCCAGCATTTT
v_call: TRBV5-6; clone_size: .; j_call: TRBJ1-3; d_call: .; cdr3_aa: CASSLVAGTGNTIYF; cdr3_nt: TGTGCCAGCAGCTTGGTGGCCGGGACTGGAAACACCATATATTTT
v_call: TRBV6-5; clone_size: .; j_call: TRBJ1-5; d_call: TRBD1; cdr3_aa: CASSYGTGDNQPQHF; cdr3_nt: TGTGCCAGCAGTTACGGAACAGGGGATAATCAGCCCCAGCATTTT